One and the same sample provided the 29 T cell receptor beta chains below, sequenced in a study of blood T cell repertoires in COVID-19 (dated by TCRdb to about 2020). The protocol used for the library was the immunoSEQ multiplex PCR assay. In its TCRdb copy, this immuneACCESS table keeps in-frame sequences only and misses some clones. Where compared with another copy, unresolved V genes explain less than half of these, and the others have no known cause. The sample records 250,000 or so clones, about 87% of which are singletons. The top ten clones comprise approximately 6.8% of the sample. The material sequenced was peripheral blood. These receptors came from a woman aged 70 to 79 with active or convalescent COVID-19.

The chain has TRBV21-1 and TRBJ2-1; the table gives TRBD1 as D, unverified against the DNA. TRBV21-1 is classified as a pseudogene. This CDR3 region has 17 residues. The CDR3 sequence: CASTRGGQETRENEQFF. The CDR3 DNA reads TGTGCCAGCACCCGGGGTGGACAGGAAACAAGGGAAAATGAGCAGTTCTTC.

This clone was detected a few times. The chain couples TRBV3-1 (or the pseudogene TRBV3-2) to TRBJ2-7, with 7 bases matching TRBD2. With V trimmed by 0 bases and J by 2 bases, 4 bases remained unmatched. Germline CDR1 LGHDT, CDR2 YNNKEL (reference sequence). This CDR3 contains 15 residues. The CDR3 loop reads CASSQEERGTYEQYF. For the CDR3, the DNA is TGTGCCAGCAGCCAAGAGGAGCGGGGCACCTACGAGCAGTACTTC.

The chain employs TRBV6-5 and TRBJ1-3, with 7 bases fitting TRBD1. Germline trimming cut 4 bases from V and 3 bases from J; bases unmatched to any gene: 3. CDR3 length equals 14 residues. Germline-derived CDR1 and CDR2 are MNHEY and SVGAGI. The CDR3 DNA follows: TGTGCCAGCAGTTCCAGGGGGGATGGAAACACCATATATTTT. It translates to CASSSRGDGNTIYF.

The CDR3 spells CSGKVAYGYTF. Written as DNA, the CDR3 is TGCAGTGGAAAGGTAGCCTATGGCTACACCTTC. The chain combines TRBV20-1 with TRBJ1-2; D uncertain. Germline loops: CDR1 DFQATT, CDR2 SNEGSKA (reference sequence). V lost 7 bases and J lost 4, with 10 bases in between. The CDR3 covers 11 residues.

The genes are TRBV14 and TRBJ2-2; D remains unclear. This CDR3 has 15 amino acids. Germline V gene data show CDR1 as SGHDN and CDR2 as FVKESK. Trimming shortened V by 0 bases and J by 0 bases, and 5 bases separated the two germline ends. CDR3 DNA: TGTGCCAGCAGCCAAGAATATACGAACACCGGGGAGCTGTTTTTT. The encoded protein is CASSQEYTNTGELFF.

CDR3 in amino acids: CASSLLAGGRGDTQYF. The CDR3 nucleotides read TGTGCCAGCAGCTTACTAGCGGGGGGGCGTGGAGATACGCAGTATTTT. V gene TRBV7-8 combines with J gene TRBJ2-3; 12 bases fit TRBD2. The germline gives CDR1 SGHVS, CDR2 FQNEAQ. Trimming at V came to 2 bases and at J to 5 bases, leaving 5 bases not matched to a gene. The CDR3 spans 16 residues. Filled out from reference TRBV7-8 and TRBJ2-3, the complete variable domain reads GAGVSQSPRYKVAKRGQDVALRCDPISGHVSLFWYQQALGQGPEFLTYFQNEAQLDKSGLPSDRFFAERPEGSVSTLKIQRTQQEDSAVYLCASSLLAGGRGDTQYFGPGTRLTVL.

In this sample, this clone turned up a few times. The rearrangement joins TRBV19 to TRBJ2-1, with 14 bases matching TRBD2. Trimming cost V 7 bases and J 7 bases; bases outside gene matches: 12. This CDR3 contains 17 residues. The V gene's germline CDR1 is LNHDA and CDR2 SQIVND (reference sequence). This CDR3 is CASMSGLAGDRKNEQFF. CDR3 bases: TGTGCCAGTATGTCGGGACTAGCGGGGGATAGGAAAAATGAGCAGTTCTTC.

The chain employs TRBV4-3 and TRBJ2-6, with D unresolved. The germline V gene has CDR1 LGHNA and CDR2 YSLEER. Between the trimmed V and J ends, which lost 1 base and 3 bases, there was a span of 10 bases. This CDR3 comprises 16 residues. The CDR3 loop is CASSQVNRRGANVLTF. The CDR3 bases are TGCGCCAGCAGCCAAGTGAACAGACGTGGGGCCAACGTCCTGACTTTC.

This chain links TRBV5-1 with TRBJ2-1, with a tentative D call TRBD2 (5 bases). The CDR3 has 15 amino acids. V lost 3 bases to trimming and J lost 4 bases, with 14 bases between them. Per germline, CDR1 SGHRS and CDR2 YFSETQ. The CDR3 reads CASSSQDSRYNEQFF. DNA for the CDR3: TGCGCCAGCAGCTCGCAGGACTCGCGGTACAATGAGCAGTTCTTC.

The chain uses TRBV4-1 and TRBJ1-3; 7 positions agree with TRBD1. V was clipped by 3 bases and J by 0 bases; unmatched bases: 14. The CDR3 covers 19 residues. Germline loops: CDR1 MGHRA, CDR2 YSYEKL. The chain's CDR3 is CASSQGPGQSPSSGNTIYF. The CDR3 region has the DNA TGCGCCAGCAGCCAGGGGCCGGGACAGTCGCCGAGCTCTGGAAACACCATATATTTT.

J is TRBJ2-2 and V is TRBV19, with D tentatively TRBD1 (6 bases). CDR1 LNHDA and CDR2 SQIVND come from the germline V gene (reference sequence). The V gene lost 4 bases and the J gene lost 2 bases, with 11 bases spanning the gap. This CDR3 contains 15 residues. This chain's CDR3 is CASSTQTGNTGELFF. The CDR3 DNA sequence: TGTGCCAGTAGTACGCAGACAGGAAACACCGGGGAGCTGTTTTTT.

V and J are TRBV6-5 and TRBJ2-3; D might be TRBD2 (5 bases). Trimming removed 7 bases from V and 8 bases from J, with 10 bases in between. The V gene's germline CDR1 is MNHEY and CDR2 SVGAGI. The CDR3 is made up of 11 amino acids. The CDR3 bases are TGTGCCAGCACCCTCGAGGGTACGCAGTATTTT. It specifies CASTLEGTQYF.

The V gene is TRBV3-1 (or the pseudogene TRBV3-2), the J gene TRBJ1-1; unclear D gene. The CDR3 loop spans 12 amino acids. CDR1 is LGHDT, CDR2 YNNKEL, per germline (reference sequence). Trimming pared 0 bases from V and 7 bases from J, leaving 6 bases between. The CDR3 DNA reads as TGTGCCAGCAGCCAAGAATCCGGTGAAGCTTTCTTT. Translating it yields CASSQESGEAFF.

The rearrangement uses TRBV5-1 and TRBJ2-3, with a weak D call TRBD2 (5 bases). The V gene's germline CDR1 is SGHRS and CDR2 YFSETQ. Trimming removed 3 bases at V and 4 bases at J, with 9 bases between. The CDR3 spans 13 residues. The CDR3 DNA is TGCGCCAGCAGCTATGGACTCCCAGATACGCAGTATTTT. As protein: CASSYGLPDTQYF.

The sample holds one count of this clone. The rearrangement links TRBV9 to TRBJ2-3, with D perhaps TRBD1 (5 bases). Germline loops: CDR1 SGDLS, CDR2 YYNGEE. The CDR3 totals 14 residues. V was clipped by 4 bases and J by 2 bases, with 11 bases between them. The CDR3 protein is CASSFGHSTDTQYF. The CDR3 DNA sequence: TGTGCCAGCAGCTTTGGACATTCCACAGATACGCAGTATTTT.

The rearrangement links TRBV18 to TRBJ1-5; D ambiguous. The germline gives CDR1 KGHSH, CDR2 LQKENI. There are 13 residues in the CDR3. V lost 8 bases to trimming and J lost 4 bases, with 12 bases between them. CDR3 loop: CASPPRGNQPQHF. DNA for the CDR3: TGTGCCAGCCCCCCCCGGGGTAATCAGCCCCAGCATTTT.

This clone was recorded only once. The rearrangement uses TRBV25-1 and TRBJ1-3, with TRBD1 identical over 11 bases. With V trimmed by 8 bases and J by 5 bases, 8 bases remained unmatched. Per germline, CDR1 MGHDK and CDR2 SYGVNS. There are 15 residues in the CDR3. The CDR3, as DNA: TGTGCCAGCTCCCGGACAGGGGGCTATAGAAACACCATATATTTT. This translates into CASSRTGGYRNTIYF. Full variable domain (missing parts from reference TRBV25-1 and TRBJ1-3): EADIYQTPRYLVIGTGKKITLECSQTMGHDKMYWYQQDPGMELHLIHYSYGVNSTEKGDLSSESTVSRIRTEHFPLTLESARPSHTSQYLCASSRTGGYRNTIYFGEGSWLTVV.

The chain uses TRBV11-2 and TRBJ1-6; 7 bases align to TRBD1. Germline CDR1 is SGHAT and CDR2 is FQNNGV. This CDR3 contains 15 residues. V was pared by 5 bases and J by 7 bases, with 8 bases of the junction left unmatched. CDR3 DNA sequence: TGTGCCAGCAGCGCTCTGGACAGGATAAATTCACCCCTCCACTTT. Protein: CASSALDRINSPLHF. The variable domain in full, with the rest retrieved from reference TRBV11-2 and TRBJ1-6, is EAGVAQSPRYKIIEKRQSVAFWCNPISGHATLYWYQQILGQGPKLLIQFQNNGVVDDSQLPKDRFSAERLKGVDSTLKIQPAKLEDSAVYLCASSALDRINSPLHFGNGTRLTVT.

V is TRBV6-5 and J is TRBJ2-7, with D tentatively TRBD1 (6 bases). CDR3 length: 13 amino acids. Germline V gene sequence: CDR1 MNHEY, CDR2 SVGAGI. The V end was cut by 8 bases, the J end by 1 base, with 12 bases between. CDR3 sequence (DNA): TGTGCCAGCGCGAGGGGGAAATCCTACGAGCAGTACTTC. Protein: CASARGKSYEQYF.

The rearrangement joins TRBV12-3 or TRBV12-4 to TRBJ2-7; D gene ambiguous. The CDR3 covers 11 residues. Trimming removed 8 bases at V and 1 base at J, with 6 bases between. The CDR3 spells CASGTSYEQYF. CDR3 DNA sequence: TGTGCCAGCGGTACTTCCTACGAGCAGTACTTC.

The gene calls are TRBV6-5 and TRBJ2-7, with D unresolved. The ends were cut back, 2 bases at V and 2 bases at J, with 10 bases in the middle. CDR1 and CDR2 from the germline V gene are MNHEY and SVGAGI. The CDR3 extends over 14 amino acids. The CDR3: CASSYGTVTYEQYF. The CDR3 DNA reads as TGTGCCAGCAGTTACGGAACAGTTACCTACGAGCAGTACTTC.

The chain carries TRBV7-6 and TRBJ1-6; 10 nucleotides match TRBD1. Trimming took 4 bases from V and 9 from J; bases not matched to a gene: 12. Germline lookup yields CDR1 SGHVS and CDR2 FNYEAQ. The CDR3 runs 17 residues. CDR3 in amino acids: CASSYRDRGIPASPLHF. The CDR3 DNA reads TGTGCCAGCAGCTACCGGGACAGGGGAATTCCCGCTTCACCCCTCCACTTT. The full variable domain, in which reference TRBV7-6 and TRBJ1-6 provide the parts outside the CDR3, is GAGVSQSPRYKVTKRGQDVALRCDPISGHVSLYWYRQALGQGPEFLTYFNYEAQQDKSGLPNDRFSAERPEGSISTLTIQRTEQRDSAMYRCASSYRDRGIPASPLHFGNGTRLTVT.

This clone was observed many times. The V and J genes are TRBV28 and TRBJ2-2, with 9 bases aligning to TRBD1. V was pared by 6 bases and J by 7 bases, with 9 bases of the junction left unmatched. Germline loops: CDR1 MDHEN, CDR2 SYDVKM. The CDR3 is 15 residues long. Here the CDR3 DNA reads TGTGCCAGCAGGACCCGGGACAGGGAAAGCGGGGAGCTGTTTTTT. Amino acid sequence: CASRTRDRESGELFF.

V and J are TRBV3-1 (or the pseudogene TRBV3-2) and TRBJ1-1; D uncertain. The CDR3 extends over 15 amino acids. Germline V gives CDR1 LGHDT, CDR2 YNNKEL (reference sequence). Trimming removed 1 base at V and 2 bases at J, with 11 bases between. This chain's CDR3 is CASSQAVGRNTEAFF. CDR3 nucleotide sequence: TGTGCCAGCAGCCAAGCGGTCGGGAGAAACACTGAAGCTTTCTTT.

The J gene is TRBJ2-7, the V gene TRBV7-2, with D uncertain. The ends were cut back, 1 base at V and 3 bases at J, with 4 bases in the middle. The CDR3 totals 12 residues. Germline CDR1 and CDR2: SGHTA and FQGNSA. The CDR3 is CASSLDNYEQYF. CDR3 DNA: TGTGCCAGCAGCTTAGACAACTACGAGCAGTACTTC.

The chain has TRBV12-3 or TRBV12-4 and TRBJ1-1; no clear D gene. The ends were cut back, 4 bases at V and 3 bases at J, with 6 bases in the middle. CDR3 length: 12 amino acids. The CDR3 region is CASSSRHTEAFF. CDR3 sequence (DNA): TGTGCCAGCAGTTCGAGGCACACTGAAGCTTTCTTT.

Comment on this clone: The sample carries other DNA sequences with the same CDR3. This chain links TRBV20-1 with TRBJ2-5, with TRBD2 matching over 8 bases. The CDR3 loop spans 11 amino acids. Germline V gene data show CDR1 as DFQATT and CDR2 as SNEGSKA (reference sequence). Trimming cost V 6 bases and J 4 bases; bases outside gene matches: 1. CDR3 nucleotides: TGCAGTGCGAGCGGGGGAGAGACCCAGTACTTC. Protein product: CSASGGETQYF.

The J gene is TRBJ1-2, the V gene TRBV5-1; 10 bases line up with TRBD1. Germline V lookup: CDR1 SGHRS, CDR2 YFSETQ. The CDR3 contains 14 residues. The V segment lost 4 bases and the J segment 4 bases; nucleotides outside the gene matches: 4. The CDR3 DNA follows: TGCGCCAGCAGCCGGACAGGGGGTTCCTATGGCTACACCTTC. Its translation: CASSRTGGSYGYTF. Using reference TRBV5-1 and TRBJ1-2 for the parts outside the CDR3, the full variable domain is KAGVTQTPRYLIKTRGQQVTLSCSPISGHRSVSWYQQTPGQGLQFLFEYFSETQRNKGNFPGRFSGRQFSNSRSEMNVSTLELGDSALYLCASSRTGGSYGYTFGSGTRLTVV.

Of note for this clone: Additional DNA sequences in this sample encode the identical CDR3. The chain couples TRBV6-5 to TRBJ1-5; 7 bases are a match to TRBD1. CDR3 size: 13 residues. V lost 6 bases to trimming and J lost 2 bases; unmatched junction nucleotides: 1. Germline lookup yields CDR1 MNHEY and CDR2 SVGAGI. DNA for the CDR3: TGTGCCAGCAGAGGGGGCGGCAATCAGCCCCAGCATTTT. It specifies CASRGGGNQPQHF.